Listed below are T cell receptor beta chains from one sample, sequenced in a study of T cells in Graves' hyperthyroidism and ophthalmopathy. Via MiXCR, TCRdb re-called the multiplex PCR reads, giving one row per CDR3 protein. The table records under 350,000 distinct CDR3 sequences, roughly 13% of them present only once. Sequenced material: blood. The receptors come from a woman in her thirties with Graves' hyperthyroidism that later progressed to Graves' ophthalmopathy. The CDR3 runs from the conserved cysteine through the conserved F or W. The order of the fields is V gene, clone size, D gene, J gene, CDR3 DNA, CDR3 protein. The D gene is left open where the match is weak. Rows may omit the clone size; those that give it use once, few, many or a size class.

TRBV4-1	few	TRBD1	TRBJ2-7	TGCGCCAGCAGCCTGGGACAGTACCACGAGCAGTACTTC	CASSLGQYHEQYF
TRBV7-3	many	-	TRBJ2-2	TGTGCCAGCAGCCGAAGCGACACCGGGGAGCTGTTTTTT	CASSRSDTGELFF
TRBV7-2	many	-	TRBJ1-6	TGTGCCAGCAGCAGCCGGGCGGCCGATAATTCACCCCTCCACTTT	CASSSRAADNSPLHF
TRBV7-2	many	-	TRBJ1-5	TGTGCCAGCAGCTTAGTGCCCTATATCCCGGGGTCATATAGCAATCAGCCCCAGCATTTT	CASSLVPYIPGSYSNQPQHF
TRBV20-1	many	TRBD1	TRBJ1-1	TGCAGTGCCGAGACAGGGGAAAACACTGAAGCTTTCTTT	CSAETGENTEAFF
TRBV6-2/TRBV6-3	many	TRBD2	TRBJ2-1	TGTGCCAGCAGGAGAGCGGGAGAACTAAACAATGAGCAGTTCTTC	CASRRAGELNNEQFF
TRBV10-3	-	TRBD2	TRBJ2-1	TGTGCCATCACCTCCGGGACTAGTTTCGCTGAGCAGTTCTTC	CAITSGTSFAEQFF
TRBV4-3	many	-	TRBJ2-5	TGCGCCAGCAGCCAAGATTCCGGGATGGGGGAGACCCAGTACTTC	CASSQDSGMGETQYF
TRBV13	many	TRBD1	TRBJ2-1	TGTGCCAGCAGCCAACAGGGGTTCGGGCAGTTCTTC	CASSQQGFGQFF
TRBV5-4	-	-	TRBJ1-2	TGTGCCAGCAGCTTGGATCCGGAGGGCGGCGGCTACACCTTC	CASSLDPEGGGYTF
TRBV20-1	many	TRBD2	TRBJ2-1	TGCAGTGCTAGTGGCGGGAGAGGAAGGCGGGATGAGCAGTTCTTC	CSASGGRGRRDEQFF
TRBV28	many	-	TRBJ2-7	TGTGCCAGCAGTTCAGCGTCGTCCTACGAGCAGTACTTC	CASSSASSYEQYF
TRBV5-4	-	-	TRBJ1-3	TGTGCCAGCCACGGGGAATCTGGAAACACCATATATTTT	CASHGESGNTIYF
TRBV28	many	TRBD2	TRBJ2-1	TGTGCCAGCAGTTTATGGCGGACTAGCGGGAAAATCTACAATGAGCAGTTCTTC	CASSLWRTSGKIYNEQFF
TRBV3-1	many	TRBD2	TRBJ2-1	TGTGCCAGCAGCCCCGTTAGGGAGGGGCCTGAGCAGTTCTTC	CASSPVREGPEQFF
TRBV18	many	TRBD2	TRBJ2-7	TGTGCCAGCTCTCCTTTAGCGGGAACAGTCTACGAGCAGTACTTC	CASSPLAGTVYEQYF
TRBV19	once	-	TRBJ1-5	TGTGCCAGTAGTACCCGGGACATGGGAGGGCAGCCCCAGCATTTT	CASSTRDMGGQPQHF
TRBV7-8	many	-	TRBJ2-1	TGTGCCAGCAGCCAACGCAGCGGCAGCTCCTACAATGAGCAGTTCTTC	CASSQRSGSSYNEQFF
TRBV30	many	-	TRBJ2-7	TGTGCCTGGAGCTTAGGTGGCTCCTACGAGCAGTACTTC	CAWSLGGSYEQYF
TRBV4-1	few	-	TRBJ2-7	TGCGCCAGCAGCCAAGGAATCCTTAGCCGACTGCTTACCTACGAGCAGTACTTC	CASSQGILSRLLTYEQYF
TRBV11-2	-	-	TRBJ1-1	TGTGCCAGCAGCTTAGGGGCAGCCTACACTGAAGCTTTCTTT	CASSLGAAYTEAFF
TRBV3-2	-	-	TRBJ2-1	TGTGCCAGCATTCGCGGGAGAGCACATGAGCAGTTCTTC	CASIRGRAHEQFF
TRBV12-3/TRBV12-4	many	-	TRBJ1-4	TGTGCCAGCAGTTTCGGACAGATGAATGAAAAACTGTTTTTT	CASSFGQMNEKLFF
TRBV3-1	many	-	TRBJ2-7	TGTGCCAGCAGCCTGAGGGGCGACAACGAGCAGTACTTC	CASSLRGDNEQYF
TRBV18	many	-	TRBJ2-7	TGTGCCAGCTCACCACCGGGCAGCGCCTACGAGCAGTACTTC	CASSPPGSAYEQYF
TRBV19	few	-	TRBJ2-1	TGTGCCAGTAGTATTACAGGGAAAGCTTGGGGGGAGCAGTTCTTC	CASSITGKAWGEQFF
TRBV27	many	TRBD2	TRBJ2-1	TGTGCCAGCAGTTTATTGCGGGAGCTTACCTACAATGAGCAGTTCTTC	CASSLLRELTYNEQFF
TRBV9	many	TRBD1	TRBJ1-2	TGTGCCAGCAGCGCAGACAGAACAGGGGACTATGGCTACACCTTC	CASSADRTGDYGYTF
TRBV20-1	many	-	TRBJ2-7	TGCAGTGCTAGTAAGAGAGTAAACGAGCAGTACTTC	CSASKRVNEQYF
TRBV10-3	many	TRBD2	TRBJ2-2	TGTGCCATCAGTGAGTTCCTCGGGAGGGCGTTGAGCACCGGGGAGCTGTTTTTT	CAISEFLGRALSTGELFF
TRBV10-3	-	-	TRBJ2-2	TGTGCCATCAGCTACGGGACTGCCACCGGGGAGCTGTTTTTT	CAISYGTATGELFF